This T cell receptor (beta chain) was found in a study of cytomegalovirus exposure and HLA in healthy donors. Regarding the study as a whole: Cytomegalovirus status, reportedly, was diagnosed with high specificity and sensitivity by the classifier. Most TCR sequences were seen very rarely across donors, but some public TCRs occurred in many.

Germline CDR1 and CDR2: MGHDK and SYGVNS. This CDR3 contains 14 residues. Deletions cut 6 bases from V and 0 bases from J, with 11 bases between. It was the approximately 120-subject validation cohort, separate from the roughly 700-subject first cohort, to which the donors belonged. Data came from immunoSEQ multiplex PCR; TCRdb stores just in-frame clones and leaves some out. The table has about 160,000 clones, 85% to 90% seen once; the top ten hold over 4%. The table lists this clone with a count of one. Its antigen is unknown. The V and J genes are TRBV25-1 and TRBJ1-2; no firm D call. This sequence was found in a man aged 18 to 30 in good health and CMV-seropositive. Sequencing was performed on PBMCs. In nucleotides, the CDR3 is TGTGCCAGCAGGGGAGGTGGTACTAACTATGGCTACACCTTC. Protein sequence: CASRGGGTNYGYTF.